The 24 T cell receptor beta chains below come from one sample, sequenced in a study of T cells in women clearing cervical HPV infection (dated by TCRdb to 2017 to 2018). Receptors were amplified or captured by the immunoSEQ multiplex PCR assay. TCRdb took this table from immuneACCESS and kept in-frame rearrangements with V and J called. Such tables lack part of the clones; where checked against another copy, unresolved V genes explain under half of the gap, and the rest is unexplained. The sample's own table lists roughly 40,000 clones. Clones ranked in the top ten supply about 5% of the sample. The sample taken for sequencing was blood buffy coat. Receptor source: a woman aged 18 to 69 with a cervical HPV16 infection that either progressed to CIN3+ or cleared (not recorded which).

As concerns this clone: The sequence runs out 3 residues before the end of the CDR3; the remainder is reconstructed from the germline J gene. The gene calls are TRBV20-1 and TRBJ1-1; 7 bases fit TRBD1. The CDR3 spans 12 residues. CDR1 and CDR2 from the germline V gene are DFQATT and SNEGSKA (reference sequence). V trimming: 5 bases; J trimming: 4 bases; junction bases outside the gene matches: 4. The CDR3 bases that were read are TGCAGTGCTTCGACAGGGAGCACTGAA. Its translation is CSASTGSTE. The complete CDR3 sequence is CSASTGSTEAFF.

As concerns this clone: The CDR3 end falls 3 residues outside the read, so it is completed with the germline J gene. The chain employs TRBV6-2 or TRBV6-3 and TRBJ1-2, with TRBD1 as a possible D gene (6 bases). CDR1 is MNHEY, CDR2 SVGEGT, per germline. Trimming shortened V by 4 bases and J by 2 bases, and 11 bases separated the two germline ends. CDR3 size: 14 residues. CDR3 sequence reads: CASSSLGTNYGYTF. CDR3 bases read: TGTGCCAGCAGTTCGTTAGGGACAAACTATGGC.

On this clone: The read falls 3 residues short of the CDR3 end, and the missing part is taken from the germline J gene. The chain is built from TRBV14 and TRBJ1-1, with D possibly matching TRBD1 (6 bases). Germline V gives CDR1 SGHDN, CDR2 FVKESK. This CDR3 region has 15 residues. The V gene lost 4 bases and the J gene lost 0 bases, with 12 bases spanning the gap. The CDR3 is CASSLTGDMNTEAFF. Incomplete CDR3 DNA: TGTGCCAGCAGCCTTACCGGGGACATGAACACTGAA.

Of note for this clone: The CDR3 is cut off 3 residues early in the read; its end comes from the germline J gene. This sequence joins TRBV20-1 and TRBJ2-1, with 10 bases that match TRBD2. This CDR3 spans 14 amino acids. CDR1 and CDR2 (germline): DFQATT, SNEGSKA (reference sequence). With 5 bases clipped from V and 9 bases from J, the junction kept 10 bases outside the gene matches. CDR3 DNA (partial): TGCAGTGCTTCTAGGCTAGCGGGGGCGGGTGAG. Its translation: CSASRLAGAGE. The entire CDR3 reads CSASRLAGAGEQFF.

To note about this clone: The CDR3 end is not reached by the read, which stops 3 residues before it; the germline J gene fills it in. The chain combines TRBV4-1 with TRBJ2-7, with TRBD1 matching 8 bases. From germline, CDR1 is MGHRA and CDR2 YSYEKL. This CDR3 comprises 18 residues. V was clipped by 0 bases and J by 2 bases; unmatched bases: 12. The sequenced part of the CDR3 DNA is TGCGCCAGCAGCCAAGAAGGTGGCCAGGGGGCCCAACCCTACGAG. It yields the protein CASSQEGGQGAQPYE. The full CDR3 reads CASSQEGGQGAQPYEQYF.

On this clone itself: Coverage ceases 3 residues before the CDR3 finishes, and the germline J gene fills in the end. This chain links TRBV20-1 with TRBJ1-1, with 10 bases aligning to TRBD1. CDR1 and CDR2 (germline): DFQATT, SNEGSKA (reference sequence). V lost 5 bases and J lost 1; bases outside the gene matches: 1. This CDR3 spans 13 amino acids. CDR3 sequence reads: CSAWTGGNTEAFF. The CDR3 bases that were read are TGCAGTGCTTGGACAGGGGGGAACACTGAA.

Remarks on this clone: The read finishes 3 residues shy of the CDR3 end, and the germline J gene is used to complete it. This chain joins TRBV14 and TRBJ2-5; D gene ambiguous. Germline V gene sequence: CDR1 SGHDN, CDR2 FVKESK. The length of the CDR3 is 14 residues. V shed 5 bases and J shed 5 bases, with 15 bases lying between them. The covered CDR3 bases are TGTGCCAGCAGCTCCCTGGCCGGGTTGGAGACC. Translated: CASSSLAGLET. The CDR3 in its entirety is CASSSLAGLETQYF.

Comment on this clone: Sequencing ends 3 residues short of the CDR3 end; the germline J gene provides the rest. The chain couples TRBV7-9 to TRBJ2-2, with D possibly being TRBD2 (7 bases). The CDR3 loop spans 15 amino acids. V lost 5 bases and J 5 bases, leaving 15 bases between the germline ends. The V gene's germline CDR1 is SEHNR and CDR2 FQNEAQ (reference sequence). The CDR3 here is CASSPTRGATGELFF. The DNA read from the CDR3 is TGTGCCAGCAGCCCGACACGGGGGGCGACCGGGGAG.

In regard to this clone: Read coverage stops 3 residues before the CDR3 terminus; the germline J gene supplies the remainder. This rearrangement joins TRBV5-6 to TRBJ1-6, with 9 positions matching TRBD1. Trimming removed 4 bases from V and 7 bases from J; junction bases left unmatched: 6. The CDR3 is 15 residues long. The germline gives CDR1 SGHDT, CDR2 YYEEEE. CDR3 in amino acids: CASSKQGAGNSPLHF. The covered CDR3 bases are TGTGCCAGCAGCAAACAGGGGGCAGGGAATTCACCC.

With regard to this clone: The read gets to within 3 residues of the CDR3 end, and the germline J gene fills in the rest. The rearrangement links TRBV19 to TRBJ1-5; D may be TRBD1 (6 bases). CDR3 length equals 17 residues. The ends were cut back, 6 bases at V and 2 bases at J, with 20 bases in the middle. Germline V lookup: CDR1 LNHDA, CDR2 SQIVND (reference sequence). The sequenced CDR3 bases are TGTGCCAGTAGCTTACAGGGAGTGATAGGAGGCAATCAGCCC. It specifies CASSLQGVIGGNQP. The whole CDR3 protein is CASSLQGVIGGNQPQHF. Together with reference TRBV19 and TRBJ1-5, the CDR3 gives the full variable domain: DGGITQSPKYLFRKEGQNVTLSCEQNLNHDAMYWYRQDPGQGLRLIYYSQIVNDFQKGDIAEGYSVSREKKESFPLTVTSAQKNPTAFYLCASSLQGVIGGNQPQHFGDGTRLSIL.

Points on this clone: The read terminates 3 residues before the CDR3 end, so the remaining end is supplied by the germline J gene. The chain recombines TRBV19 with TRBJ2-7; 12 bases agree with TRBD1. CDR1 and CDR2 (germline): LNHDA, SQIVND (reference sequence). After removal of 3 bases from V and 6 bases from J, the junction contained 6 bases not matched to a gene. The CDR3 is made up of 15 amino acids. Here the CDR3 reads CASSIGGQGALEQYF. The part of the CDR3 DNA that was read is TGTGCCAGTAGTATTGGGGGACAGGGGGCCCTCGAG.

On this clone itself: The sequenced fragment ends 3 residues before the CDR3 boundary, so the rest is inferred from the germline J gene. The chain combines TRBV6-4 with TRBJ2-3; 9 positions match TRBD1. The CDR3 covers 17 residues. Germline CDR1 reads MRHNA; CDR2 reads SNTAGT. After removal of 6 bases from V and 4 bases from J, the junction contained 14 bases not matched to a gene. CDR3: CASSDPGQGWGADTQYF. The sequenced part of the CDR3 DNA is TGTGCCAGCAGCGACCCGGGACAGGGTTGGGGAGCAGATACG.

The CDR3 bases that were read are TGTGCCATCAGTGTACAGGACAATTACGAG. Translation: CAISVQDNYE. The full CDR3 reads CAISVQDNYEQYF. The chain combines TRBV10-3 with TRBJ2-7, with D maybe TRBD1 (5 bases). The read stops 3 residues short of the end of the CDR3; the missing end is completed from the germline J gene. This CDR3 comprises 13 residues. Germline CDR1 and CDR2: ENHRY and SYGVKD. The ends were cut back, 4 bases at V and 4 bases at J, with 11 bases in the middle.

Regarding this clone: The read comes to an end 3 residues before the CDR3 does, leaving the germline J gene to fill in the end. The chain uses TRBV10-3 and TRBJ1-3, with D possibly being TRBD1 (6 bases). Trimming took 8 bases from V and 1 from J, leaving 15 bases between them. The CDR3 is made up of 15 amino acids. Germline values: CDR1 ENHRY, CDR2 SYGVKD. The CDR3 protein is CAISNGGASGNTIYF. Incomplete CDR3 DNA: TGTGCCATCTCCAACGGGGGGGCGTCTGGAAACACC.

This CDR3 reads CASSLERLAGGNEQFF. Partial CDR3 DNA: TGTGCCAGCAGCTTGGAGCGGCTAGCGGGGGGCAATGAG. V usage is TRBV5-4 and J usage is TRBJ2-1; 11 bases are a match to TRBD2. Read coverage stops 3 residues before the CDR3 terminus; the germline J gene supplies the remainder. Trimming removed 0 bases from V and 6 bases from J; junction bases left unmatched: 5. This CDR3 region has 16 residues. CDR1 is SGHNT, CDR2 YYREEE, per germline (reference sequence).

CDR3 bases read: TGTGCCAGCATCCCGGGACTAGGGAGCGAG. Its protein product is CASIPGLGSE. The entire CDR3 sequence reads CASIPGLGSEQYF. The V gene is TRBV2, the J gene TRBJ2-7; 8 positions match TRBD2. Read sequence stops 3 residues before the CDR3 end, and the germline J gene provides the missing end. CDR3 length: 13 amino acids. CDR1 SNHLY and CDR2 FYNNEI come from the germline V gene. V dropped 7 bases and J dropped 6; count of bases not matched to a gene: 8.

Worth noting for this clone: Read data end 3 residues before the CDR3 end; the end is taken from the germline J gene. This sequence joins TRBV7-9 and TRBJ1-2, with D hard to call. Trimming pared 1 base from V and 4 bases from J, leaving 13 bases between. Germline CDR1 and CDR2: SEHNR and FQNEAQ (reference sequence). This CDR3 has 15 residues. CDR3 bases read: TGTGCCAGCAGCTTAGGGCCGGGGATCGGCTATGGC. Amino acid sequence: CASSLGPGIGYG. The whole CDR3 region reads CASSLGPGIGYGYTF.

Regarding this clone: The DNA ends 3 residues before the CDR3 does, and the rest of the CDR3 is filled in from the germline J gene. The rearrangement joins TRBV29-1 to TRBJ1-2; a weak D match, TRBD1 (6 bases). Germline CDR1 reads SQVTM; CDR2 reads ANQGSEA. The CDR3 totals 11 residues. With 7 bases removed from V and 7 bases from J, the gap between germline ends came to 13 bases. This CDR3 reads CSAAQGSGYTF. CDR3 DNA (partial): TGCAGCGCGGCACAGGGTAGTGGC.

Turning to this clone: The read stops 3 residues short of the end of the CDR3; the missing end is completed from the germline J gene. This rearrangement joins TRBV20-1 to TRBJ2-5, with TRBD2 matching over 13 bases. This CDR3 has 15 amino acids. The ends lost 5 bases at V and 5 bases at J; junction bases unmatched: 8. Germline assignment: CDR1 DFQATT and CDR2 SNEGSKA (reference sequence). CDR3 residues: CSAPGLAGDGETQYF. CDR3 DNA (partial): TGCAGTGCTCCTGGACTAGCGGGGGATGGGGAGACC.

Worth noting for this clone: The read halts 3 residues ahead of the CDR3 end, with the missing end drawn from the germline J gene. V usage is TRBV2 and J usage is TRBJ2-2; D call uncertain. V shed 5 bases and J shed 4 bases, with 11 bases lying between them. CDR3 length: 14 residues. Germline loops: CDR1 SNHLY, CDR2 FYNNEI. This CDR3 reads CASSIRAVTGELFF. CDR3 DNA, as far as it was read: TGTGCCAGCAGTATTAGGGCAGTCACCGGGGAG.

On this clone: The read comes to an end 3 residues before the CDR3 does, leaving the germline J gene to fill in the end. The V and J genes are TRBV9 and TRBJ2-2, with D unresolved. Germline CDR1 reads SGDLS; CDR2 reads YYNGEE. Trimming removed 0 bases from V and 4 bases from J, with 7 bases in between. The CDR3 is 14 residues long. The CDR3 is CASSVGRFTGELFF. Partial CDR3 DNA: TGTGCCAGCAGCGTAGGCCGGTTCACCGGGGAG.

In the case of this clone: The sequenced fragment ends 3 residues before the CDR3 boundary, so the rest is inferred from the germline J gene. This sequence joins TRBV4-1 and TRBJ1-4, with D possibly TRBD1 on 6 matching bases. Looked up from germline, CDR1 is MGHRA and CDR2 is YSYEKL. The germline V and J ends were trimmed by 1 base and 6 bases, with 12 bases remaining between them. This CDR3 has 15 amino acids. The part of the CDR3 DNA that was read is TGCGCCAGCAGCCAAGTGGGGACAATTTATGAAAAA. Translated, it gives CASSQVGTIYEK. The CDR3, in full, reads CASSQVGTIYEKLFF.

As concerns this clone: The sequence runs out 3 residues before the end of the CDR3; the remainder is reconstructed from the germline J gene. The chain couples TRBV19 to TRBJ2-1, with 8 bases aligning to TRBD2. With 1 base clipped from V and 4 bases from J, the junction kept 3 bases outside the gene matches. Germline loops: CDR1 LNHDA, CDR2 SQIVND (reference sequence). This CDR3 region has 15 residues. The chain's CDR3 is CASSIAGGLYNEQFF. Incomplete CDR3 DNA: TGTGCCAGTAGTATAGCGGGGGGGCTATACAATGAG.

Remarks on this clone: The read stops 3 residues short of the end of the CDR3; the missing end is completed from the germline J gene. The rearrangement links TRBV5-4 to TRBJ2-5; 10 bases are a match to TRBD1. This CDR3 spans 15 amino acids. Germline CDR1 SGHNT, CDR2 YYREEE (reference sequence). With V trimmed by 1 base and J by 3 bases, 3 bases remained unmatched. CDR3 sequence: CASSLPGTGEETQYF. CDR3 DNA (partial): TGTGCCAGCAGCTTGCCCGGGACAGGGGAAGAGACC. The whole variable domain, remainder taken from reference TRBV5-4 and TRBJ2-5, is ETGVTQSPTHLIKTRGQQVTLRCSSQSGHNTVSWYQQALGQGPQFIFQYYREEENGRGNFPPRFSGLQFPNYSSELNVNALELDDSALYLCASSLPGTGEETQYFGPGTRLLVL.